This T cell receptor beta chain stems from a study of CD8+CD57+ T cells in acquired aplastic anemia. Across the study: DNA recovered from sorted CD4+ and CD8+ cells had a mean of approximately 3 ug.

The study profiled TCR beta VDJ and CDR3 using genomic DNA as template. One entry per CDR3 protein, called by TCRdb with MiXCR from the reads. The sample gives 100,000 to 150,000 distinct CDR3 sequences, approximately 36% of which show up once; more than 2.5% is in the top ten. The sequenced patients had an expansion of CD8+CD57+ cells seen by flow cytometry. Severe acquired aplastic anemia was the diagnosis recorded for all patients. Concerning this clonotype itself: No antigen is known for it.

Germline values: CDR1 LNHNV, CDR2 YYDKDF (reference sequence). Trimming took off 2 bases at V and 5 bases at J, with 12 bases between the two ends. The CDR3 sequence is 14 residues long. Overall study findings and caveats: Found in both controls and patients were some 31 CD8+ CDR3 sequences.

The receptor comes from a human donor with aplastic anemia. The chain is built from TRBV15 and TRBJ2-5, with D maybe TRBD1 (6 bases). Sequenced: sorted CD4+, CD8+, or CD8+CD57+ T cells (not recorded which) from PBMCs. CDR3 residues: CATSRQGKGETQYF. The DNA for the CDR3 is TGTGCCACCAGCAGACAGGGGAAGGGGGAGACCCAGTACTTC.